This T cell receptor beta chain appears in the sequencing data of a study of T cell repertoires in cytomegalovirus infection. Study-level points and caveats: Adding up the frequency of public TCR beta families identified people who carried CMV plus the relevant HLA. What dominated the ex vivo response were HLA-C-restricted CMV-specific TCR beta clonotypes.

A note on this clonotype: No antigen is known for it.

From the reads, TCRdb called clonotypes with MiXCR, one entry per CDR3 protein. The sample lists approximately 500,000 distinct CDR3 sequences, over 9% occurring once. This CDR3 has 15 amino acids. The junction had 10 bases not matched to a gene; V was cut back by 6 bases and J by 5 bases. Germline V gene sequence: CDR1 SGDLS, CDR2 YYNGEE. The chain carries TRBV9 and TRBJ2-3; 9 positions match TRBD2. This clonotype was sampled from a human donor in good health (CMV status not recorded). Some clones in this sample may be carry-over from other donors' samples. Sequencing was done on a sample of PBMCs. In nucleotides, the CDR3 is TGTGCCAGCACCCCTTCGACTAGCGGTGGAGATACGCAGTATTTT. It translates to CASTPSTSGGDTQYF.